The T cell receptor (beta chain) under discussion was sequenced for a study of T cells in Graves' hyperthyroidism and ophthalmopathy. Exclusion criteria comprised uncontrolled infection, other autoimmune disease, pregnancy or lactation. The CDR3 regions of TCR beta were amplified from RNA transcripts. During a first-round RT-PCR of the TCR CDR3, the HTBI primer set was used. TCRdb called the multiplex PCR reads again in MiXCR, with one record for every CDR3 protein. The sample shows over 150,000 distinct CDR3 sequences, about a sixth of them seen only once. Study conclusions and caveats: Ophthalmopathy was model-predicted a median approximately six months pre-onset.

This clonotype was detected only a few times. The antigen is undetermined. The CDR3 is 16 amino acids. Trimming took off 3 bases at V and 4 bases at J, with 18 bases between the two ends. Per germline, CDR1 ENHRY and CDR2 SYGVKD. The clonotype originates from a woman aged 50 to 60 with Graves' hyperthyroidism. Input material: blood. The V gene is TRBV10-3, the J gene TRBJ1-2; a possible D gene is TRBD1 (6 bases). CDR3 nucleotide sequence: TGTGCCATCAGTGACCTAAAGGGGGAAAGGGCCTATGGCTACACCTTC. Translation: CAISDLKGERAYGYTF.